This TCR beta chain was found in a study of Graves' ophthalmopathy and Graves' hyperthyroidism. RNA transcripts served as template for amplifying TCR beta CDR3 sequences. HTBI primers served in a first-round RT-PCR, which a second-round multiplex PCR followed. TCRdb re-called the multiplex PCR reads through MiXCR, storing one row per CDR3 protein. The data show over a million distinct CDR3 sequences, 35% to 40% seen once. Study-wide results and limits: The majority of expanded thyroid clonotypes above 0.001 frequency also occurred in blood. Progression of ophthalmopathy was predicted by the model with about 67% sensitivity and around 77% specificity.

CDR3 length: 15 residues. The V and J ends lost 1 base and 3 bases respectively, with 11 bases between them. CDR1 and CDR2 from the germline V gene are LGHNA and YNFKEQ. There are a few counts of this clonotype. The antigen is unknown. The hyperthyroidism patients had a new diagnosis of under 2 months' duration and were aged 18 to 65. The rearrangement links TRBV4-2 to TRBJ2-3; weak D call: TRBD1 (6 bases). The receptor's source is an adult man with Graves' hyperthyroidism. Sequenced sample: peripheral blood or thyroid tissue (not recorded which). The DNA for the CDR3 is TGTGCCAGCAGCCAAGCTGGGGGCGCGACAGATACGCAGTATTTT. As protein: CASSQAGGATDTQYF.